Reported below is one T cell receptor beta chain. As handled by the study authors: Reference gene primers were amplified, and this amplification served to estimate nucleated cell counts. Assay used: immunoSEQ multiplex PCR; TCRdb lists only in-frame clones, some missing. That table furnishes V, J and clone size, whereas the DNA furnished D and trimming. Among about 150,000 clones listed, approximately 82% were seen once. The data are from a study of blood T cell repertoires in COVID-19. Study at large: Donors in the United States, Italy and Spain gave samples during acute or convalescent COVID-19. From T cells, B-cell-depleted T cells, or PBMCs came the material, which was cDNA or gDNA.

V gave up 1 base and J gave up 7 bases; unmatched junction bases: 11. This CDR3 spans 16 amino acids. The germline V gene has CDR1 SEHNR and CDR2 FQNEAQ (reference sequence). Input material: peripheral blood. This chain uses TRBV7-9 with TRBJ2-7; 9 bases fit TRBD1. The clonotype was recovered from a woman between 50 and 59 years old with acute or convalescent COVID-19. CDR3 sequence: CASSLGSGTGQEEQYF. The CDR3 nucleotides read TGTGCCAGCAGCTTAGGATCCGGGACAGGGCAGGAGGAGCAGTACTTC.